The rows below give T cell receptor beta chains drawn from one sample of a study of Tregs in tolerant kidney transplant recipients. Clones were read by immunoSEQ multiplex PCR, and TCRdb kept only the in-frame ones, dropping some. The repertoire holds about 83,000 clones, with 95% to 98% as singletons. The sequencing here drew on CD4+ T cells from blood, taken before the transplant. The receptors were gathered from a human donor who received a combined kidney and bone marrow transplant. The CDR3 runs from the conserved cysteine through the conserved F or W. D genes are given only for firm matches. Clone size is not always given. Where it is, it says once, few, many or a class for expanded clones.

clone_size: few
d_call: -
j_call: TRBJ1-6
v_call: TRBV28
cdr3_length: 14
cdr3_aa: CASSIQGFGSPLHF
cdr3_nt: TGTGCCAGCAGCATACAGGGTTTCGGTTCACCCCTCCACTTT

clone_size: -
d_call: -
j_call: TRBJ2-3
v_call: TRBV30
cdr3_length: 14
cdr3_aa: CAWSPGTSTDTQYF
cdr3_nt: TGTGCCTGGAGTCCAGGAACTAGCACAGATACGCAGTATTTT

clone_size: -
d_call: -
j_call: TRBJ2-5
v_call: TRBV18
cdr3_length: 14
cdr3_aa: CASSPKSSGETQYF
cdr3_nt: TGTGCCAGCTCACCTAAGTCTTCGGGTGAGACCCAGTACTTC

clone_size: -
d_call: -
j_call: TRBJ2-7
v_call: TRBV27
cdr3_length: 16
cdr3_aa: CASSLRPGGRRAEQYF
cdr3_nt: TGTGCCAGCAGTTTAAGGCCAGGGGGGCGTCGGGCCGAGCAGTACTTC

clone_size: -
d_call: TRBD1
j_call: TRBJ1-4
v_call: TRBV14
cdr3_length: 19
cdr3_aa: CASSQGGQGFRRTNEKLFF
cdr3_nt: TGTGCCAGCAGCCAAGGTGGACAGGGCTTTAGGAGAACTAATGAAAAACTGTTTTTT

clone_size: -
d_call: TRBD1
j_call: TRBJ1-5
v_call: TRBV2
cdr3_length: 18
cdr3_aa: CASSRYLPGQGARQPQHF
cdr3_nt: TGTGCCAGCAGCCGATACCTTCCGGGACAGGGGGCTCGTCAGCCCCAGCATTTT

clone_size: -
d_call: -
j_call: TRBJ2-3
v_call: TRBV19
cdr3_length: 13
cdr3_aa: CASRKGLTDTQYF
cdr3_nt: TGTGCCAGCCGCAAGGGACTCACAGATACGCAGTATTTT

clone_size: -
d_call: -
j_call: TRBJ2-1
v_call: TRBV9
cdr3_length: 13
cdr3_aa: CASSVGARNEQFF
cdr3_nt: TGTGCCAGCAGCGTAGGAGCCAGGAATGAGCAGTTCTTC

clone_size: -
d_call: -
j_call: TRBJ1-3
v_call: TRBV7-8
cdr3_length: 15
cdr3_aa: CASSLPGKAGNTIYF
cdr3_nt: TGTGCCAGCAGCTTACCAGGGAAGGCCGGAAACACCATATATTTT

clone_size: -
d_call: -
j_call: TRBJ1-5
v_call: TRBV30
cdr3_length: 15
cdr3_aa: CAWKVLRGKRQPQHF
cdr3_nt: TGTGCCTGGAAGGTTTTGCGAGGGAAGAGACAGCCCCAGCATTTT

clone_size: -
d_call: -
j_call: TRBJ1-4
v_call: TRBV5-6
cdr3_length: 14
cdr3_aa: CASSIDRTNEKLFF
cdr3_nt: TGTGCCAGCAGCATCGACAGGACAAATGAAAAACTGTTTTTT

clone_size: -
d_call: TRBD1
j_call: TRBJ2-2
v_call: TRBV18
cdr3_length: 16
cdr3_aa: CASSLAGTGTAGELFF
cdr3_nt: TGTGCCAGCTCACTGGCCGGGACAGGGACGGCCGGGGAGCTGTTTTTT

clone_size: -
d_call: -
j_call: TRBJ1-1
v_call: TRBV6-4
cdr3_length: 13
cdr3_aa: CASSPTGFTEAFF
cdr3_nt: TGTGCCAGCAGTCCAACAGGGTTCACTGAAGCTTTCTTT

clone_size: -
d_call: -
j_call: TRBJ2-1
v_call: TRBV19
cdr3_length: 13
cdr3_aa: CASSPAGGDEQFF
cdr3_nt: TGTGCCAGTAGCCCCGCCGGGGGAGATGAGCAGTTCTTC

clone_size: once
d_call: -
j_call: TRBJ2-7
v_call: TRBV5-1
cdr3_length: 15
cdr3_aa: CASSLGVREMYEQYF
cdr3_nt: TGCGCCAGCAGCTTGGGGGTCAGGGAAATGTACGAGCAGTACTTC

clone_size: -
d_call: TRBD1
j_call: TRBJ1-6
v_call: TRBV5-1
cdr3_length: 14
cdr3_aa: CASDREEGRSPLHF
cdr3_nt: TGCGCCAGCGACAGGGAGGAAGGGAGGTCACCCCTCCACTTT

clone_size: -
d_call: -
j_call: TRBJ2-2
v_call: TRBV5-1
cdr3_length: 13
cdr3_aa: CASSLVVAGELFF
cdr3_nt: TGCGCCAGCAGCTTGGTGGTAGCCGGGGAGCTGTTTTTT

clone_size: once
d_call: TRBD2
j_call: TRBJ2-7
v_call: TRBV7-2
cdr3_length: 16
cdr3_aa: CASSLVVAGGSYEQYF
cdr3_nt: TGTGCCAGCAGCTTAGTCGTAGCGGGGGGGTCCTACGAGCAGTACTTC

clone_size: -
d_call: TRBD1
j_call: TRBJ2-2
v_call: TRBV11-3
cdr3_length: 17
cdr3_aa: CASSPTGGQGRTGELFF
cdr3_nt: TGTGCCAGCAGCCCAACAGGAGGACAGGGCCGCACCGGGGAGCTGTTTTTT

clone_size: -
d_call: -
j_call: TRBJ2-2
v_call: TRBV7-3
cdr3_length: 14
cdr3_aa: CASSQTRGAGELFF
cdr3_nt: TGTGCCAGCAGCCAGACGCGGGGAGCCGGGGAGCTGTTTTTT

clone_size: -
d_call: TRBD1
j_call: TRBJ1-2
v_call: TRBV9
cdr3_length: 16
cdr3_aa: CASSVGQGDLDYGYTF
cdr3_nt: TGTGCCAGCAGCGTAGGACAGGGAGACTTAGACTATGGCTACACCTTC

clone_size: -
d_call: TRBD1
j_call: TRBJ1-4
v_call: TRBV7-9
cdr3_length: 19
cdr3_aa: CASSLASLKNRGFGEKLFF
cdr3_nt: TGTGCCAGCAGCTTAGCGAGCCTAAAAAACAGGGGGTTTGGTGAAAAACTGTTTTTT

clone_size: -
d_call: TRBD1
j_call: TRBJ1-2
v_call: TRBV15
cdr3_length: 15
cdr3_aa: CATSLRRDRAYGYTF
cdr3_nt: TGTGCCACCAGCCTAAGGAGGGACAGGGCCTATGGCTACACCTTC

clone_size: -
d_call: -
j_call: TRBJ1-2
v_call: TRBV4-3
cdr3_length: 16
cdr3_aa: CASSPQGTLRSDGYTF
cdr3_nt: TGCGCCAGCAGCCCTCAGGGTACGTTGCGATCGGATGGCTACACCTTC

clone_size: -
d_call: -
j_call: TRBJ2-6
v_call: TRBV2
cdr3_length: 15
cdr3_aa: CASSKFSSGANVLTF
cdr3_nt: TGTGCCAGCAGTAAGTTTAGCTCTGGGGCCAACGTCCTGACTTTC

clone_size: -
d_call: -
j_call: TRBJ1-6
v_call: TRBV19
cdr3_length: 15
cdr3_aa: CASSELTSYNSPLHF
cdr3_nt: TGTGCCAGTAGTGAGCTTACCTCCTATAATTCACCCCTCCACTTT

clone_size: once
d_call: -
j_call: TRBJ2-5
v_call: TRBV14
cdr3_length: 14
cdr3_aa: CASSEIQGRETQYF
cdr3_nt: TGTGCCAGCAGCGAAATCCAGGGTAGGGAGACCCAGTACTTC

clone_size: -
d_call: TRBD2
j_call: TRBJ2-1
v_call: TRBV11-3
cdr3_length: 15
cdr3_aa: CASSSTSGSSNEQFF
cdr3_nt: TGTGCCAGCAGCTCGACTAGCGGGAGTTCCAATGAGCAGTTCTTC

clone_size: -
d_call: TRBD2
j_call: TRBJ2-5
v_call: TRBV4-2
cdr3_length: 18
cdr3_aa: CASSQDPIGGSLRETQYF
cdr3_nt: TGTGCCAGCAGCCAAGACCCAATTGGCGGGAGTCTCCGAGAGACCCAGTACTTC

clone_size: -
d_call: TRBD1
j_call: TRBJ1-4
v_call: TRBV5-4
cdr3_length: 16
cdr3_aa: CASSSSPGTGDEKLFF
cdr3_nt: TGTGCCAGCAGCTCCTCCCCCGGGACAGGTGATGAAAAACTGTTTTTT

clone_size: -
d_call: TRBD2
j_call: TRBJ2-1
v_call: TRBV4-1
cdr3_length: 18
cdr3_aa: CASSQDQAPSGPRGEQFF
cdr3_nt: TGCGCCAGCAGCCAAGATCAAGCACCTAGCGGGCCCCGGGGTGAGCAGTTCTTC

clone_size: -
d_call: -
j_call: TRBJ1-4
v_call: TRBV12-2
cdr3_length: 17
cdr3_aa: CASRLGVGDRVEEKLFF
cdr3_nt: TGTGCAAGTCGCTTAGGAGTCGGGGACAGGGTCGAGGAAAAACTGTTTTTT

clone_size: -
d_call: -
j_call: TRBJ2-1
v_call: TRBV7-2
cdr3_length: 14
cdr3_aa: CASRPTGIINEQFF
cdr3_nt: TGTGCCAGCAGGCCCACCGGGATTATCAATGAGCAGTTCTTC

clone_size: -
d_call: -
j_call: TRBJ2-3
v_call: TRBV9
cdr3_length: 14
cdr3_aa: CASSADSTTDTQYF
cdr3_nt: TGTGCCAGCAGCGCGGACAGTACCACAGATACGCAGTATTTT

clone_size: -
d_call: TRBD1
j_call: TRBJ2-3
v_call: TRBV30
cdr3_length: 14
cdr3_aa: CAWMRDRVTDTQYF
cdr3_nt: TGTGCCTGGATGAGGGACAGGGTTACAGATACGCAGTATTTT

clone_size: -
d_call: -
j_call: TRBJ1-2
v_call: TRBV30
cdr3_length: 12
cdr3_aa: CAWSLTGSGYTF
cdr3_nt: TGTGCCTGGAGTTTAACAGGGTCTGGCTACACCTTC

clone_size: -
d_call: TRBD1
j_call: TRBJ1-3
v_call: TRBV7-9
cdr3_length: 16
cdr3_aa: CASSFQGVVSGNTIYF
cdr3_nt: TGTGCCAGCAGCTTCCAGGGGGTCGTCTCTGGAAACACCATATATTTT

clone_size: -
d_call: TRBD2
j_call: TRBJ2-1
v_call: TRBV7-9
cdr3_length: 16
cdr3_aa: CASSLRLAGDYNEQFF
cdr3_nt: TGTGCCAGCAGCTTAAGACTAGCGGGGGATTACAATGAGCAGTTCTTC

clone_size: once
d_call: TRBD2
j_call: TRBJ2-3
v_call: TRBV10-1
cdr3_length: 15
cdr3_aa: CASNFGTSGVDTQYF
cdr3_nt: TGCGCCAGCAATTTCGGGACTAGCGGGGTAGATACGCAGTATTTT

clone_size: -
d_call: -
j_call: TRBJ1-5
v_call: TRBV21-1
cdr3_length: 15
cdr3_aa: CASSKRVVVRQPQHF
cdr3_nt: TGTGCCAGCAGCAAACGTGTAGTGGTGCGGCAGCCCCAGCATTTT